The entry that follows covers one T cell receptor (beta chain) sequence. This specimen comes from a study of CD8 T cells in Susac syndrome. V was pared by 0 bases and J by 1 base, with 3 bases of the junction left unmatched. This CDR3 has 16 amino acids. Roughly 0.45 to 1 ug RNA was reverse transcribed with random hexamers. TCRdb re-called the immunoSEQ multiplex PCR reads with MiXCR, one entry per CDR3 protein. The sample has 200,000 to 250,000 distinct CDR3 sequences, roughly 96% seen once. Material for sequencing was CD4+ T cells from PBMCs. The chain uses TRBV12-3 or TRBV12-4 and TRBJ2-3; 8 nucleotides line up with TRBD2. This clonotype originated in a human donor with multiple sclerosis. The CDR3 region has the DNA TGTGCCAGCAGTTTAGCACTAGCGGCCCGCACAGATACGCAGTATTTT. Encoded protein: CASSLALAARTDTQYF.